This is a list of T cell receptor beta chains from one sample in a study of T cells in localized non-small cell lung cancer. Produced via immunoSEQ multiplex PCR; TCRdb's table is partial and in-frame only. The sample consists of 53,000 or so clones, roughly 92% of them appearing once. The starting material was peripheral blood, obtained before any cancer treatment. Receptors were obtained from a man between 40 and 70 years old with stage I lung adenocarcinoma. The CDR3 runs from the conserved cysteine through the conserved F or W.

j_call v_call cdr3_aa
TRBJ2-5 TRBV2 CASTGLGETQYF
TRBJ2-7 TRBV6-5 CASSYATSGITYEQYF
TRBJ2-7 TRBV11-3 CASSKAGGPSYEQYF
TRBJ2-7 TRBV7-9 CASMRSSGGHYEQYF
TRBJ1-1 TRBV11-2 CASSSQGAFEAFF
TRBJ2-1 TRBV7-8 CASSWRVGTGGNEQFF
TRBJ1-2 TRBV29-1 CSATTGANYGYTF
TRBJ2-7 TRBV27 CASSLGTDLYEQYF
TRBJ2-3 TRBV19 CASHWGDTQYF
TRBJ2-1 TRBV28 CASSPASGYSYNEQFF
TRBJ2-5 TRBV14 CASSQRAGQETQYF
TRBJ2-5 TRBV5-8 CASSSLHPGTGLETQYF
TRBJ2-3 TRBV5-1 CASSLPGLATDTQYF
TRBJ2-2 TRBV28 CASTLDRRELFF
TRBJ2-5 TRBV28 CASSSQREVGETQYF
TRBJ1-1 TRBV9 CASSVGGPTEAFF
TRBJ2-3 TRBV7-9 CASSSAGMTDTQYF
TRBJ1-6 TRBV9 CASSSRGPSNSPLHF
TRBJ2-1 TRBV27 CASSDYYGTSGGSEFF
TRBJ2-1 TRBV4-1 CASSPNPGLAGGGDEQFF